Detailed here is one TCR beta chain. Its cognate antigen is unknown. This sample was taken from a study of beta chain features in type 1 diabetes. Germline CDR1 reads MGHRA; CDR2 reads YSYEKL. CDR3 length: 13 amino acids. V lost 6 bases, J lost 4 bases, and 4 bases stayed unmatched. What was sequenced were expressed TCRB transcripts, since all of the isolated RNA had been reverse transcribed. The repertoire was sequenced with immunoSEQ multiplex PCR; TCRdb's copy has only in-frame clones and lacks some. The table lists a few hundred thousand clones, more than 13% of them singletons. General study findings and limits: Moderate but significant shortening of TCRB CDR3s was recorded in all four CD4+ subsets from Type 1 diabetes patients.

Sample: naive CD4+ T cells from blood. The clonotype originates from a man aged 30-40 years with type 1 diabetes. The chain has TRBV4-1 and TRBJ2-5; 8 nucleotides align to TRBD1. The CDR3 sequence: CASSQDRVETQYF. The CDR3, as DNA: TGCGCCAGCAGTCAGGACAGGGTAGAGACCCAGTACTTC.